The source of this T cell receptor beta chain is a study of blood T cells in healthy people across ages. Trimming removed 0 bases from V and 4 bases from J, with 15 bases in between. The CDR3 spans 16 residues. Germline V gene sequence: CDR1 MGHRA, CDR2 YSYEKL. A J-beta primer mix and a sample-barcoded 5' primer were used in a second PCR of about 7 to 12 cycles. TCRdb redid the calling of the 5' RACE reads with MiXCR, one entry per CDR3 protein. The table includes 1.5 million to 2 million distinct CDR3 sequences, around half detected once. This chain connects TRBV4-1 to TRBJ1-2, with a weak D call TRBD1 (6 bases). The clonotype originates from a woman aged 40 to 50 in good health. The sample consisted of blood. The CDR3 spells CASSQDLGGTPYGYTF. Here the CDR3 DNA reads TGCGCCAGCAGCCAAGATCTTGGCGGGACACCCTATGGCTACACCTTC.